This T cell receptor beta chain is from a study of patients and donors after allogeneic stem cell transplantation. TCRdb ran MiXCR on the RT-PCR reads and lists one entry per CDR3 protein. The sample carries roughly 2,000 distinct CDR3 sequences, about 4.3% recorded once. This clonotype is deemed medium-sized. The CDR3 runs 13 residues. V lost 5 bases, J lost 2 bases, and 9 bases lay in between. Germline V lookup: CDR1 MNHEY, CDR2 SMNVEV (reference sequence). Material for sequencing was blood, either unsorted or a sorted T cell fraction (not recorded which). This TCR derives from a human donor who was either an allogeneic HSCT recipient or a stem cell or donor lymphocyte infusion donor (not recorded which). It is not recorded whose cells these are; they may come from a transplant donor. This chain uses TRBV27 with TRBJ1-2; tentatively, D is TRBD1 (6 bases). CDR3 bases: TGTGCCAGCAGTACCAGGGGAAACTATGGCTACACCTTC. This codes for CASSTRGNYGYTF.